The clone carrying this TCR beta chain was recorded many times. Its specificity is unknown. The entry originates in a study of response to subunit inactivated influenza vaccine. Overall study results and limits: T cells newly recruited by each seasonal influenza vaccination are few, the authors suggested.

V was trimmed by 5 bases and J by 5 bases, leaving 9 bases between them. The CDR3 totals 12 residues. Germline CDR1 and CDR2: MNHEY and SVGEGT. TCRdb itself ran the RT-PCR reads through MiXCR, one entry per CDR3 protein. The sample includes around 790,000 distinct CDR3 sequences, around 20% of them seen just once. The rearrangement uses TRBV6-2 or TRBV6-3 and TRBJ1-2; D is ambiguous. This clonotype was obtained from a man aged 45-60 years who received an inactivated influenza vaccine. Here the sequenced sample was PBMCs from blood, taken roughly 5 days after vaccination. CDR3 nucleotide sequence: TGTGCCAGCAGTCGCCGGGGTTATGGCTACACCTTC. Amino acid sequence: CASSRRGYGYTF.